The 27 T cell receptor beta chains below all came from one sample that was sequenced in a study of blood T cell repertoires in COVID-19. Libraries were prepared by immunoSEQ multiplex PCR; TCRdb keeps only in-frame clonotypes and omits some of them. The repertoire holds over 200,000 clones, with just over 85% as singletons. The specimen sequenced was peripheral blood. The receptors derive from a man at least 80 years old with acute or convalescent COVID-19.

The V and J genes are TRBV30 and TRBJ2-3; 11 nucleotides agree with TRBD1. Germline trimming cut 2 bases from V and 6 bases from J; bases unmatched to any gene: 10. This CDR3 region has 16 residues. The germline CDR1 and CDR2 sequences are GTSNPN and SVGIG (reference sequence). Here the CDR3 reads CAWSPLGTGGVDTQYF. As DNA, the CDR3 is TGTGCCTGGAGTCCCCTCGGGACAGGGGGAGTCGATACGCAGTATTTT.

The chain joins TRBV4-1 to TRBJ2-5, with 12 bases fitting TRBD2. With V trimmed by 1 base and J by 4 bases, 4 bases remained unmatched. Germline values: CDR1 MGHRA, CDR2 YSYEKL. CDR3 length equals 16 residues. The CDR3 protein is CASSQGKLAGGETQYF. The CDR3 DNA is TGCGCCAGCAGCCAAGGGAAACTAGCGGGAGGAGAGACCCAGTACTTC.

The rearrangement uses TRBV27 and TRBJ2-7; D unclear. Trimming removed 4 bases from V and 3 bases from J, with 10 bases in between. This CDR3 has 13 residues. Germline V gene data show CDR1 as MNHEY and CDR2 as SMNVEV (reference sequence). The CDR3 sequence: CASSSPAGYEQYF. As DNA, the CDR3 is TGTGCCAGCAGTTCCCCCGCCGGCTACGAGCAGTACTTC.

The genes are TRBV7-3 and TRBJ2-1, with TRBD2 as a possible D gene (7 bases). Trimming left V 5 bases short and J 8 bases short, with 25 bases between. The CDR3 covers 17 residues. Per germline, CDR1 SGHTA and CDR2 FQGTGA. CDR3 nucleotide sequence: TGTGCCAGCAGCCCGCGCCCCAGGGGTGGGAGGGAGGATGAGCAGTTCTTC. Translating gives CASSPRPRGGREDEQFF.

This chain links TRBV28 with TRBJ2-7, with 8 bases identical to TRBD1. This CDR3 has 14 amino acids. After removal of 2 bases from V and 3 bases from J, the junction contained 3 bases not matched to a gene. CDR1 MDHEN and CDR2 SYDVKM come from the germline V gene. The CDR3 DNA reads as TGTGCCAGCAGTTTACAGGGGGCAAACTACGAGCAGTACTTC. Protein: CASSLQGANYEQYF.

V gene TRBV3-1 (or the pseudogene TRBV3-2) combines with J gene TRBJ2-1; 7 bases agree with TRBD2. The CDR3 has 16 residues. CDR1 is LGHDT, CDR2 YNNKEL, per germline (reference sequence). Losses at the gene ends were 0 bases for V and 10 bases for J; bases not matched to a gene: 12. The CDR3 region is CASSQDGGTIGGEQFF. For the CDR3, the DNA is TGTGCCAGCAGCCAAGACGGAGGTACGATCGGGGGGGAGCAGTTCTTC.

This clone appeared a few times. V gene TRBV30 combines with J gene TRBJ1-6, with a weak D call TRBD1 (6 bases). Germline lookup yields CDR1 GTSNPN and CDR2 SVGIG (reference sequence). V lost 3 bases, J lost 9 bases, and 18 bases lay in between. This CDR3 has 15 residues. CDR3 nucleotides: TGTGCCTGGAGGGGGTGGTCAGGGGCGAGTTCACCCCTCCACTTT. Translating it yields CAWRGWSGASSPLHF.

The rearrangement links TRBV2 to TRBJ1-1; a possible D gene is TRBD1 (5 bases). The CDR3 consists of 14 residues. The germline V gene has CDR1 SNHLY and CDR2 FYNNEI. Trimming took 4 bases from V and 3 from J, leaving 12 bases between them. The CDR3 region is CASSVGAGDTEAFF. The CDR3 DNA is TGTGCCAGCAGTGTTGGGGCTGGGGACACTGAAGCTTTCTTT.

V is TRBV7-9 and J is TRBJ2-7; TRBD2 is a possible D gene (6 bases). V dropped 2 bases and J dropped 6 bases, with 14 bases sitting between them. The CDR3 has 14 residues. Germline V gene sequence: CDR1 SEHNR, CDR2 FQNEAQ (reference sequence). The CDR3 loop is CASSLTGREAEQYF. The CDR3 DNA is TGTGCCAGCAGCTTAACTGGCAGGGAGGCCGAGCAGTACTTC.

V gene TRBV19 combines with J gene TRBJ2-3; TRBD2 might be the D (6 bases). CDR3 size: 15 residues. In germline, CDR1 is LNHDA, CDR2 SQIVND (reference sequence). Deletions cut 4 bases from V and 0 bases from J, with 11 bases between. CDR3 DNA sequence: TGTGCCAGTAGTAGCGTACGGGGGAGCACAGATACGCAGTATTTT. Amino acids: CASSSVRGSTDTQYF.

The chain recombines TRBV7-6 with TRBJ1-2; the D gene is possibly TRBD1 (5 bases). The length of the CDR3 is 13 residues. With 5 bases removed from V and 2 bases from J, the gap between germline ends came to 9 bases. The germline V gene has CDR1 SGHVS and CDR2 FNYEAQ. CDR3 in DNA: TGTGCCAGCAGCGGGTACAGGAACTATGGCTACACCTTC. Translation gives CASSGYRNYGYTF.

The sample holds a few counts of this clone. CDR3 sequence reads: CASSLQGRQETQYF. The CDR3 DNA is TGTGCCAGCAGCTTGCAGGGCAGACAAGAGACCCAGTACTTC. The chain carries TRBV5-4 and TRBJ2-5; tentative D call: TRBD1 (5 bases). V was cut by 1 base and J by 2 bases, with 9 bases left in between. Germline values: CDR1 SGHNT, CDR2 YYREEE (reference sequence). The CDR3 is made up of 14 amino acids. Full variable domain (remainder filled in from reference TRBV5-4 and TRBJ2-5): ETGVTQSPTHLIKTRGQQVTLRCSSQSGHNTVSWYQQALGQGPQFIFQYYREEENGRGNFPPRFSGLQFPNYSSELNVNALELDDSALYLCASSLQGRQETQYFGPGTRLLVL.

The CDR3 loop is CATRRGGSRGYTF. The CDR3 region has the DNA TGTGCCACCAGGAGAGGGGGCAGTCGAGGCTACACCTTC. The chain is built from TRBV6-5 and TRBJ1-2; 7 bases agree with TRBD1. CDR1 MNHEY and CDR2 SVGAGI come from the germline V gene. The CDR3 has 13 residues. Trimming took 10 bases from V and 8 from J; bases not matched to a gene: 13.

The rearrangement uses TRBV3-1 (or the pseudogene TRBV3-2) and TRBJ2-2, with D tentatively TRBD1 (6 bases). V was pared by 3 bases and J by 0 bases, with 8 bases between. This CDR3 is built from 15 residues. Germline V gene data show CDR1 as LGHDT and CDR2 as YNNKEL (reference sequence). As DNA, the CDR3 is TGTGCCAGCAGCCAGGGACATTCGAACACCGGGGAGCTGTTTTTT. Translating it yields CASSQGHSNTGELFF.

The V gene is TRBV6-2 or TRBV6-3, the J gene TRBJ2-7; TRBD1 matches at 10 bases. Germline trimming cut 6 bases from V and 2 bases from J; bases unmatched to any gene: 4. This CDR3 contains 14 residues. Germline V gene lookup returns CDR1 MNHEY and CDR2 SVGEGT. CDR3 DNA: TGTGCCAGCAGCGCTGGACAGGGGGCCTACGAGCAGTACTTC. This translates into CASSAGQGAYEQYF.

The V call is TRBV11-3, the J call TRBJ2-6; D gene uncertain. V lost 8 bases and J lost 0, with 14 bases in between. The germline gives CDR1 SGHNT, CDR2 YENEEA. This CDR3 is 16 amino acids long. The CDR3 region has the DNA TGTGCCAGCTTAGAATCAGGCGACTCTGGGGCCAACGTCCTGACTTTC. The encoded protein is CASLESGDSGANVLTF.

The count of this clone is one. The rearrangement joins TRBV5-8 to TRBJ2-7; D is uncertain. The CDR3 has 12 amino acids. V was trimmed by 1 base and J by 6 bases, leaving 8 bases between them. Germline values: CDR1 SGHTS, CDR2 YDEGEE. The CDR3 coding sequence is TGTGCCAGCAGCTTGCTTTGGGCCGAGCAGTACTTC. This sequence encodes CASSLLWAEQYF. The full variable domain, in which reference TRBV5-8 and TRBJ2-7 provide the parts outside the CDR3, is EAGVTQSPTHLIKTRGQQATLRCSPISGHTSVYWYQQALGLGLQFLLWYDEGEERNRGNFPPRFSGRQFPNYSSELNVNALELEDSALYLCASSLLWAEQYFGPGTRLTVT.

The count of this clone is one. The gene calls are TRBV28 and TRBJ2-7; D is unresolved. Trimming took off 2 bases at V and 5 bases at J, with 7 bases between the two ends. The CDR3 has 12 amino acids. Per the germline V gene, CDR1 is MDHEN and CDR2 is SYDVKM. CDR3 nucleotides: TGTGCCAGCAGTTTAAACAAAAACGAGCAGTACTTC. Protein sequence: CASSLNKNEQYF.

This chain joins TRBV5-1 and TRBJ2-1; 11 bases agree with TRBD2. The V gene's germline CDR1 is SGHRS and CDR2 YFSETQ. V dropped 3 bases and J dropped 2; count of bases not matched to a gene: 4. CDR3 length: 16 amino acids. The CDR3 DNA reads as TGCGCCAGCAGCTACGGGACTAGCGGAACCTACAATGAGCAGTTCTTC. Amino acid sequence: CASSYGTSGTYNEQFF.

The chain combines TRBV12-3 or TRBV12-4 with TRBJ1-1; D is perhaps TRBD1 (5 bases). The CDR3 is 13 amino acids. With 7 bases removed from V and 4 bases from J, the gap between germline ends came to 13 bases. CDR3 residues: CASIPWGGTEAFF. The DNA of the CDR3 is TGTGCCAGCATCCCTTGGGGGGGCACTGAAGCTTTCTTT.

This chain connects TRBV13 to TRBJ1-4; 7 bases fit TRBD1. Germline V gene sequence: CDR1 PRHDT, CDR2 FYEKMQ (reference sequence). J was trimmed by 4 bases and V by 7 bases; bases with no gene match: 9. The CDR3 is 15 amino acids. This CDR3 reads CASTVQGWGNEKLFF. The CDR3 nucleotides read TGTGCCAGCACGGTACAGGGGTGGGGTAATGAAAAACTGTTTTTT.

About this clone: One junction end disagrees with the germline gene, perhaps due to a read error. The genes are TRBV7-7 and TRBJ1-1; unclear D gene. The CDR3 sequence is 13 residues long. Germline V lookup: CDR1 SSHAT, CDR2 FNYEAQ (reference sequence). Here the CDR3 reads CASSLTGNTEAFF. The DNA of the CDR3 is TGTGCTAGCAGCTTGACTGGGAACACTGAAGCTTTCTTT.

This sequence joins TRBV2 and TRBJ1-2; perhaps TRBD1 as D (5 bases). Trimming took 7 bases from V and 8 from J, leaving 17 bases between them. Germline V lookup: CDR1 SNHLY, CDR2 FYNNEI. The CDR3 sequence is 13 residues long. The CDR3 region has the DNA TGTGCCAGCACCCTCTCGATTACAGGCGGCTACACCTTC. Translating it yields CASTLSITGGYTF. The full variable domain, in which reference TRBV2 and TRBJ1-2 provide the parts outside the CDR3, is EPEVTQTPSHQVTQMGQEVILRCVPISNHLYFYWYRQILGQKVEFLVSFYNNEISEKSEIFDDQFSVERPDGSNFTLKIRSTKLEDSAMYFCASTLSITGGYTFGSGTRLTVV.

This rearrangement joins TRBV3-1 (or the pseudogene TRBV3-2) to TRBJ1-3; no clear D gene. CDR3 length: 13 amino acids. V lost 1 base and J lost 7, with 8 bases in between. Germline assignment: CDR1 LGHDT and CDR2 YNNKEL (reference sequence). This chain's CDR3 is CASSQAGANTIYF. For the CDR3, the DNA is TGTGCCAGCAGCCAAGCAGGTGCCAACACCATATATTTT.

The rearrangement joins TRBV11-1 to TRBJ2-7; D perhaps matches TRBD2 (5 bases). CDR1 is SGHAT and CDR2 is FQDESV in the germline V gene (reference sequence). Between the trimmed V and J ends, which lost 2 bases and 3 bases, there was a span of 8 bases. The CDR3 spans 13 residues. CDR3 sequence: CASSLWAGYEQYV. The CDR3 bases are TGTGCCAGCAGCTTATGGGCGGGCTACGAGCAGTACGTC.

The rearrangement links TRBV25-1 to TRBJ1-1, with 8 bases aligning to TRBD1. The V gene's germline CDR1 is MGHDK and CDR2 SYGVNS. CDR3 length: 15 amino acids. The V segment lost 10 bases and the J segment 0 bases; nucleotides outside the gene matches: 10. The CDR3 DNA sequence: TGTGCCACCCAATTAACAGGGGGGATGAACACTGAAGCTTTCTTT. It is translated as CATQLTGGMNTEAFF.

Details on this clone: One end of the junction varies from germline; a read error may be responsible. The chain couples TRBV6-1 to TRBJ1-3; maybe TRBD1 (6 bases). Looked up from germline, CDR1 is MNHNS and CDR2 is SASEGT. The CDR3 loop spans 16 amino acids. The CDR3 nucleotides are TGTGCTAGCAGTGTCCACAGGGATTTAAGTGGAAACACCATATATTTT. This gives the protein CASSVHRDLSGNTIYF.